This T cell receptor beta chain comes out of a study of blood T cell repertoires in COVID-19. Study-wide context: Specimens from acute and convalescent COVID-19 originated in the United States, Italy and Spain. The cDNA or gDNA used as material had been derived from T cells, B-cell-depleted T cells, or PBMCs.

In the original analysis: From reference gene primer amplification, estimates of nucleated cell counts were derived. The protocol was immunoSEQ multiplex PCR, while the TCRdb copy is restricted to in-frame clones and leaves out a portion. V and J calls and clone size come straight from that table; D and trimming were deduced from the DNA. The sample yields roughly 18,000 clones, 75% to 85% seen once. V gave up 6 bases and J gave up 9 bases, with 11 bases separating them. The CDR3 is made up of 11 amino acids. Germline CDR1 and CDR2: MNHEY and SVGAGI. The chain uses TRBV6-5 and TRBJ2-5; TRBD1 might be the D (5 bases). What was sequenced was peripheral blood. The TCR originated in a man older than 75 with acute or convalescent COVID-19. The chain's CDR3 is CASRKGVSQYF. The CDR3 region has the DNA TGTGCCAGCAGGAAAGGGGTGTCCCAGTACTTC.